These T cell receptor beta chains were read from a single sample in a study of identical twins. TCRdb reanalysed the 5' RACE reads using MiXCR and keeps one entry per CDR3 protein. Found here are some 570,000 distinct CDR3 sequences, about 20% of them singletons; the top ten hold approximately 0.48%. These data were also reused for a study on yellow fever vaccine responses in identical twins.

Sequences were obtained from CD4+ T cells sorted from blood. The receptors were sampled from a woman aged 18 to 35 in good health. The CDR3 runs from the conserved cysteine through the conserved F or W. The order of the fields is J gene, V gene, clone size, D gene, CDR3 DNA, CDR3 protein. D genes are given only for firm matches. Expanded clones are given a class, and other clones once, few, many or no size at all.

J gene: TRBJ2-1; V gene: TRBV20-1; clone size: NA; D gene: NA; CDR3 DNA: TGCAGCGGGACTCCTAGCTCCTACAATGAGCAGTTCTTC; CDR3 protein: CSGTPSSYNEQFF
J gene: TRBJ1-2; V gene: TRBV2; clone size: NA; D gene: TRBD1; CDR3 DNA: TGTGCCAGCAGACTGACAGGGCCTGGCTACACCTTC; CDR3 protein: CASRLTGPGYTF
J gene: TRBJ2-2; V gene: TRBV6-1; clone size: NA; D gene: NA; CDR3 DNA: TGTGCCAGCAGTGATACAGGCCGCACCGGGGAGCTGTTTTTT; CDR3 protein: CASSDTGRTGELFF
J gene: TRBJ2-3; V gene: TRBV2; clone size: few; D gene: TRBD2; CDR3 DNA: TGTGCCAGCAGTGGGAGGCGGGAGAGCACAGATACGCAGTATTTT; CDR3 protein: CASSGRRESTDTQYF
J gene: TRBJ2-2; V gene: TRBV5-1; clone size: NA; D gene: NA; CDR3 DNA: TGCGCCAGCAGCCGGGACCCCCGGACTCAAAACACCGGGGAGCTGTTTTTT; CDR3 protein: CASSRDPRTQNTGELFF
J gene: TRBJ2-2; V gene: TRBV24-1; clone size: NA; D gene: TRBD2; CDR3 DNA: TGTGCCACCAGTGTCGCGGGAGAGGGAACCGGGGAGCTGTTTTTT; CDR3 protein: CATSVAGEGTGELFF
J gene: TRBJ2-7; V gene: TRBV10-3; clone size: few; D gene: NA; CDR3 DNA: TGTGCCATCAGTGTTGTTGGACGGCGGGACGGCGAGCAGTACTTC; CDR3 protein: CAISVVGRRDGEQYF
J gene: TRBJ2-3; V gene: TRBV1; clone size: few; D gene: NA; CDR3 DNA: TGCACCAGCTGCTGGTTCGGCAGGTACACAGATACGCAGTATTTT; CDR3 protein: CTSCWFGRYTDTQYF
J gene: TRBJ2-4; V gene: TRBV28; clone size: NA; D gene: NA; CDR3 DNA: TGTGCCAGCAGTTCCCGAGAGACAGTAGCCAAAAACATTCAGTACTTC; CDR3 protein: CASSSRETVAKNIQYF
J gene: TRBJ2-1; V gene: TRBV10-3; clone size: few; D gene: NA; CDR3 DNA: TGTGCCATCAGTGACGTCGGGGTTGAGCAGTTCTTC; CDR3 protein: CAISDVGVEQFF
J gene: TRBJ2-7; V gene: TRBV20-1; clone size: NA; D gene: TRBD2; CDR3 DNA: TGCAGTGCTAGACTCCTTTCCGGGACTAGCGGTTTTAACCACGAGCAGTACTTC; CDR3 protein: CSARLLSGTSGFNHEQYF
J gene: TRBJ2-1; V gene: TRBV6-2/TRBV6-3; clone size: NA; D gene: TRBD1; CDR3 DNA: TGTGCCAGCAGTTACCGGCGGACAGGGGTCAATGAGCAGTTCTTC; CDR3 protein: CASSYRRTGVNEQFF
J gene: TRBJ1-5; V gene: TRBV5-6; clone size: NA; D gene: NA; CDR3 DNA: TGTGCCAGCGTGCCCTCAGGTCTCGGTAGCAATCAGCCCCAGCATTTT; CDR3 protein: CASVPSGLGSNQPQHF
J gene: TRBJ1-6; V gene: TRBV12-3/TRBV12-4; clone size: NA; D gene: NA; CDR3 DNA: TGTGCCAGCAGCTCACGGAACTCACCCCTCCACTTT; CDR3 protein: CASSSRNSPLHF
J gene: TRBJ2-2; V gene: TRBV5-1; clone size: few; D gene: TRBD1; CDR3 DNA: TGCGCCAGCAGCTTTGGACAGGGGGCGAACACCGGGGAGCTGTTTTTT; CDR3 protein: CASSFGQGANTGELFF
J gene: TRBJ1-2; V gene: TRBV12-5; clone size: NA; D gene: NA; CDR3 DNA: TGTGCTAGTGGTTTCGACAGGATCGGCTACACCTTC; CDR3 protein: CASGFDRIGYTF
J gene: TRBJ2-5; V gene: TRBV7-9; clone size: few; D gene: NA; CDR3 DNA: TGTGCCAGCACTCCCAGGGTTAATTTGGAGACCCAGTACTTC; CDR3 protein: CASTPRVNLETQYF
J gene: TRBJ1-1; V gene: TRBV5-1; clone size: NA; D gene: NA; CDR3 DNA: TGCGCCAGCAGCAGCCTCCCATGGGGGGTGAACACTGAAGCTTTCTTT; CDR3 protein: CASSSLPWGVNTEAFF
J gene: TRBJ1-3; V gene: TRBV12-3/TRBV12-4; clone size: few; D gene: NA; CDR3 DNA: TGTGCCAGCAGCTCGGGGATAGACTCTGGAAACACCATATATTTT; CDR3 protein: CASSSGIDSGNTIYF
J gene: TRBJ1-1; V gene: TRBV12-3/TRBV12-4; clone size: few; D gene: NA; CDR3 DNA: TGTGCCAGCAGTTTACGGGGGATCACTGAAGCTTTCTTT; CDR3 protein: CASSLRGITEAFF
J gene: TRBJ2-7; V gene: TRBV6-5; clone size: once; D gene: TRBD2; CDR3 DNA: TGTGCCAGCAGTTACGGCCGGGGGGTCAACGAGCAGTACTTC; CDR3 protein: CASSYGRGVNEQYF
J gene: TRBJ2-3; V gene: TRBV7-6; clone size: NA; D gene: TRBD1; CDR3 DNA: TGTGCCAGCAGCGTAGTGACAGGGGGCTTTGGAGCAGATACGCAGTATTTT; CDR3 protein: CASSVVTGGFGADTQYF
J gene: TRBJ2-3; V gene: TRBV28; clone size: few; D gene: TRBD2; CDR3 DNA: TGTGCCAGCAGTTTGCTAGCGGGAGGAGCAGATACGCAGTATTTT; CDR3 protein: CASSLLAGGADTQYF
J gene: TRBJ2-3; V gene: TRBV18; clone size: NA; D gene: TRBD2; CDR3 DNA: TGTGCCAGCTCACCGGTGGGACTAGCGCCAGATACGCAGTATTTT; CDR3 protein: CASSPVGLAPDTQYF
J gene: TRBJ2-3; V gene: TRBV20-1; clone size: NA; D gene: NA; CDR3 DNA: TGCAGTGCTAACAGGGTGGCCACAGATACGCAGTATTTT; CDR3 protein: CSANRVATDTQYF
J gene: TRBJ2-1; V gene: TRBV3-1; clone size: NA; D gene: NA; CDR3 DNA: TGTGCCAGCAGCCTAATACGGGGGACCTCCTACAATGAGCAGTTCTTC; CDR3 protein: CASSLIRGTSYNEQFF
J gene: TRBJ2-1; V gene: TRBV12-3/TRBV12-4; clone size: NA; D gene: NA; CDR3 DNA: TGTGCCAGCACCTCATCCAGTGAGCAGTTCTTC; CDR3 protein: CASTSSSEQFF
J gene: TRBJ1-2; V gene: TRBV10-3; clone size: few; D gene: TRBD1; CDR3 DNA: TGTGCCATCAGTGACCAGACAGGGGACTATGGCTACACCTTC; CDR3 protein: CAISDQTGDYGYTF
J gene: TRBJ2-6; V gene: TRBV12-3/TRBV12-4; clone size: NA; D gene: NA; CDR3 DNA: TGTGCCAGCAGTTGGGCCAGCCATCGAGGGGGGGCCAACGTCCTGACTTTC; CDR3 protein: CASSWASHRGGANVLTF
J gene: TRBJ2-2; V gene: TRBV24-1; clone size: few; D gene: TRBD1; CDR3 DNA: TGTGCCACCAGTGACAACAGGGGGCCCACCGGGGAGCTGTTTTTT; CDR3 protein: CATSDNRGPTGELFF
J gene: TRBJ1-1; V gene: TRBV6-2/TRBV6-3; clone size: few; D gene: NA; CDR3 DNA: TGTGCCAGCAGTCCCTCCCCTAATACTGAAGCTTTCTTT; CDR3 protein: CASSPSPNTEAFF
J gene: TRBJ2-7; V gene: TRBV20-1; clone size: few; D gene: NA; CDR3 DNA: TGCAGTGCTAGGGCCTACTACGGGACCACCCCAGGCGAGCAGTACTTC; CDR3 protein: CSARAYYGTTPGEQYF
J gene: TRBJ2-5; V gene: TRBV20-1; clone size: NA; D gene: NA; CDR3 DNA: TGCAGTGCTAGGTTGTATCAAGAGACCCAGCACTTC; CDR3 protein: CSARLYQETQHF